This T cell receptor (beta chain) came from a study of cytomegalovirus exposure and HLA in healthy donors. Overall study results and limits: Fewer N-insertions (relative to the roughly 630-donor mean) were reportedly seen in an Asian-associated ancestry cluster in a later analysis. Sequences of the TCR beta chain were said to predict the HLA-A and HLA-B alleles of most subjects accurately.

Trimming cost V 3 bases and J 0 bases, with 14 bases left between them. This CDR3 is 16 amino acids long. Germline V CDR1 and CDR2: KGHSH, LQKENI. Use of 60 Vbeta and 13 Jbeta primers characterized the PCR. Data came from immunoSEQ multiplex PCR; TCRdb stores just in-frame clones and leaves some out. The sample includes about 150,000 clones, roughly three quarters of them seen just once. In regard to this clone: What it binds is not known.

The sequence derives from a woman between 35 and 50 years old in good health and CMV-seropositive. The sample was PBMCs. The chain recombines TRBV18 with TRBJ1-1; D is uncertain. CDR3 loop: CASSPEIPSVNTEAFF. CDR3 nucleotide sequence: TGTGCCAGCTCACCGGAGATCCCAAGTGTGAACACTGAAGCTTTCTTT. Full variable domain (remainder filled in from reference TRBV18 and TRBJ1-1): NAGVMQNPRHLVRRRGQEARLRCSPMKGHSHVYWYRQLPEEGLKFMVYLQKENIIDESGMPKERFSAEFPKEGPSILRIQQVVRGDSAAYFCASSPEIPSVNTEAFFGQGTRLTVV.